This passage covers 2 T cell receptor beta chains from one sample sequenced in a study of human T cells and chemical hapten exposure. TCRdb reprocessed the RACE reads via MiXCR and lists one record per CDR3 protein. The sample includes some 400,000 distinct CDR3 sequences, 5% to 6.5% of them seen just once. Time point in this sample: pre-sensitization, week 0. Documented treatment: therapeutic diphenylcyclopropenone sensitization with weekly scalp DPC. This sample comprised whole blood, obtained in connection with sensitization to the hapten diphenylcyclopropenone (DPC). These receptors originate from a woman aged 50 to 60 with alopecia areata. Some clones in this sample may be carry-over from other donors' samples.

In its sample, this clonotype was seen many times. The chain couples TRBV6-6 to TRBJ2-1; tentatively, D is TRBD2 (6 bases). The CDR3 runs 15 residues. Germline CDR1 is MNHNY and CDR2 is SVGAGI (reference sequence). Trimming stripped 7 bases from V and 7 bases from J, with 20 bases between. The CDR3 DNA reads TGTGCCAGCATCCCCCGGGGCGGGGCGGATAATGAGCAGTTCTTC. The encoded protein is CASIPRGGADNEQFF.

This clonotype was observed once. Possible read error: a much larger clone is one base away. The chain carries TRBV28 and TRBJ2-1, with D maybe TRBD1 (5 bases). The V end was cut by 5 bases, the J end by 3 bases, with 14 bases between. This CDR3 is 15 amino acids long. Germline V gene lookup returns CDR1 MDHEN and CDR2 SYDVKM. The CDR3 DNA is TGTGCCAGCAGTCTCATGGGGCGCGGCTACAATGAGCAGTTCTTC. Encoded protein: CASSLMGRGYNEQFF.